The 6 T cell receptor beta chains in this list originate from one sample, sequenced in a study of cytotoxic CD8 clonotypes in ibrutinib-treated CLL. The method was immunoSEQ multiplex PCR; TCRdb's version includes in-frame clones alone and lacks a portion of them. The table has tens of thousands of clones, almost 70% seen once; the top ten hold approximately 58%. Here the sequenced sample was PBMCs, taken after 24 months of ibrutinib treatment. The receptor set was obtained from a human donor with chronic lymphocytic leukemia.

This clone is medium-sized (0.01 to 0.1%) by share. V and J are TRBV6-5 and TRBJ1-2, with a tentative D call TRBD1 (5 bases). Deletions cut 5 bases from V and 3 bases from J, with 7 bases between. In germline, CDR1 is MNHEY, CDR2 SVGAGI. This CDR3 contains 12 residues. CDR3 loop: CASSVGDYGYTF. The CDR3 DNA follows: TGTGCCAGCAGTGTGGGGGACTATGGCTACACCTTC.

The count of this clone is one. The CDR3 sequence is CASSIGRGEGNTIYF. The CDR3, as DNA: TGTGCCAGTAGTATCGGCCGGGGGGAAGGAAACACCATATATTTT. The chain carries TRBV19 and TRBJ1-3; perhaps TRBD1 as D (5 bases). The CDR3 is 15 residues long. Germline V gives CDR1 LNHDA, CDR2 SQIVND (reference sequence). V was pared by 3 bases and J by 4 bases, with 13 bases between.

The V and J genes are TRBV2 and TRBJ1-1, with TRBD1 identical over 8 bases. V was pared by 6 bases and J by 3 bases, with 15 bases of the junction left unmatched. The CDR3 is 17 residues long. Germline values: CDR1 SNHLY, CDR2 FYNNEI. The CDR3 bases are TGTGCCAGCAGCGATGGTGCCGGGACAGGCGGTGACACTGAAGCTTTCTTT. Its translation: CASSDGAGTGGDTEAFF. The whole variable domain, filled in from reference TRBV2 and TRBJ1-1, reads EPEVTQTPSHQVTQMGQEVILRCVPISNHLYFYWYRQILGQKVEFLVSFYNNEISEKSEIFDDQFSVERPDGSNFTLKIRSTKLEDSAMYFCASSDGAGTGGDTEAFFGQGTRLTVV.

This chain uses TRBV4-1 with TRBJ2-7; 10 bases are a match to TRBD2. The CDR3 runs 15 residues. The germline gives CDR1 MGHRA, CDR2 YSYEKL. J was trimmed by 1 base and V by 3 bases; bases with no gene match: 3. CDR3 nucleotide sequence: TGCGCCAGCAGCCAGAGCGGGGGGGCGTCCTACGAGCAGTACTTC. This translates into CASSQSGGASYEQYF.

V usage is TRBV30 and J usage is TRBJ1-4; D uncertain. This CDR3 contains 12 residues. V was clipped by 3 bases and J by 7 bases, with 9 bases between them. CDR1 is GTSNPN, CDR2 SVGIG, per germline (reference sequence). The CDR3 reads CAWSPQREKLFF. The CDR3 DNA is TGTGCCTGGAGCCCCCAACGTGAAAAACTGTTTTTT.

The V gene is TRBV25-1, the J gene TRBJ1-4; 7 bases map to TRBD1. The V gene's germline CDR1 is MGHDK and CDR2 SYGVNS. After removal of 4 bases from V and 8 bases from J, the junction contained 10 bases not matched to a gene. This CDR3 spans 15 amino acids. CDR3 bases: TGTGCCAGCAGTGTCCTACAGGGGAGAGGCGAAAAACTGTTTTTT. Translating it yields CASSVLQGRGEKLFF.